This TCR beta chain was profiled in a study of CD8 T cells in Susac syndrome. Germline CDR1 is MGHDK and CDR2 is SYGVNS. The CDR3 spans 15 residues. After removal of 5 bases from V and 4 bases from J, the junction contained 4 bases not matched to a gene. RNA amounts of about 0.45 to 1 ug underwent reverse transcription with random hexamers. An immunoSEQ multiplex PCR amplified TCR beta CDR3 over 54 Vbeta and 13 Jbeta. TCRdb reprocessed the immunoSEQ multiplex PCR reads via MiXCR and lists one record per CDR3 protein. The sample lists some 120,000 distinct CDR3 sequences; roughly 94% were seen once. Sequencing input: CD4+ T cells from PBMCs. This TCR came from a human donor with multiple sclerosis. This sequence joins TRBV25-1 and TRBJ2-3; the match to TRBD2 covers 12 bases. CDR3 nucleotides: TGTGCCAGCAGTCGATCTAGCGGGGGGGCAGATACGCAGTATTTT. The encoded protein is CASSRSSGGADTQYF.